A selection of T cell receptor beta chains follows, all from one sample in a study of blood T cell repertoires in COVID-19. Profiling relied on immunoSEQ multiplex PCR, and the TCRdb table lists in-frame clones only, not all of them. The data hold 300,000 to 350,000 clones, with 89% observed a single time. What was sequenced was peripheral blood. These TCRs come from a woman in her sixties or seventies with COVID-19, enrolled during active disease. CDR3s include the opening cysteine and the closing phenylalanine or tryptophan. A D gene is named only where the DNA matches it firmly. Some rows mark clone size as missing; the rest say once, few, many or name a class of expanded clone.

TRBJ2-7	TRBD1	.	16	TRBV6-5	CASSYSQTGGGDEQYF	TGTGCCAGCAGTTACTCACAGACAGGGGGCGGGGACGAGCAGTACTTC
TRBJ1-2	TRBD1	.	15	TRBV7-2	CASSLQWDRVYGYTF	TGTGCCAGCAGCTTACAGTGGGACAGGGTATATGGCTACACCTTC
TRBJ2-5	.	.	14	TRBV7-9	CASSLDRAQETQYF	TGTGCCAGCAGCTTAGACAGGGCCCAAGAGACCCAGTACTTC
TRBJ1-3	.	.	15	TRBV19	CASSMTGVSGNTIYF	TGTGCCAGTAGTATGACAGGCGTCTCTGGAAACACCATATATTTT
TRBJ2-3	TRBD2	.	15	TRBV3-1/TRBV3-2	CASSQDGSGGITQYF	TGTGCCAGCAGCCAAGACGGTAGCGGGGGGATTACGCAGTATTTT
TRBJ1-2	TRBD1	.	14	TRBV27	CASSVTGAGNGYTF	TGTGCCAGCAGTGTCACAGGGGCGGGAAATGGCTACACCTTC
TRBJ1-2	TRBD1	once	16	TRBV10-3	CAISQGGPTANYGYTF	TGTGCCATCAGTCAGGGGGGACCGACAGCGAACTATGGCTACACCTTC
TRBJ2-2	.	.	15	TRBV12-5	CASGLGASDTGELFF	TGTGCTAGTGGTTTGGGGGCGTCGGACACCGGGGAGCTGTTTTTT
TRBJ1-6	TRBD1	.	15	TRBV3-1/TRBV3-2	CASSRSRQGNSPLHF	TGTGCCAGCAGTAGGAGTCGACAGGGGAATTCACCCCTCCACTTT
TRBJ1-6	.	.	14	TRBV5-4	CASSLESVNSPLHF	TGTGCCAGCAGCTTGGAGTCAGTTAATTCACCCCTCCACTTT
TRBJ2-7	TRBD1	once	16	TRBV19	CASSPRTGALNYEQYF	TGTGCCAGTAGTCCCCGAACAGGGGCCCTGAACTACGAGCAGTACTTC
TRBJ2-5	TRBD1	.	13	TRBV30	CARGGQGRRTQYF	TGTGCCCGCGGAGGACAGGGGAGAAGGACCCAGTACTTC
TRBJ2-5	TRBD2	.	15	TRBV9	CASTVGLAGQETQYF	TGTGCCAGCACCGTTGGACTAGCGGGGCAAGAGACCCAGTACTTC
TRBJ2-5	TRBD2	.	13	TRBV30	CAWRLAGAETQYF	TGTGCCTGGAGACTAGCGGGGGCAGAGACCCAGTACTTC
TRBJ2-3	TRBD1	.	15	TRBV9	CASSATGISTDTQYF	TGTGCCAGCAGCGCGACAGGGATTAGCACAGATACGCAGTATTTT
TRBJ1-1	.	.	13	TRBV3-1/TRBV3-2	CASSSRLNTEAFF	TGTGCCAGCAGCTCCCGTCTGAACACTGAAGCTTTCTTT